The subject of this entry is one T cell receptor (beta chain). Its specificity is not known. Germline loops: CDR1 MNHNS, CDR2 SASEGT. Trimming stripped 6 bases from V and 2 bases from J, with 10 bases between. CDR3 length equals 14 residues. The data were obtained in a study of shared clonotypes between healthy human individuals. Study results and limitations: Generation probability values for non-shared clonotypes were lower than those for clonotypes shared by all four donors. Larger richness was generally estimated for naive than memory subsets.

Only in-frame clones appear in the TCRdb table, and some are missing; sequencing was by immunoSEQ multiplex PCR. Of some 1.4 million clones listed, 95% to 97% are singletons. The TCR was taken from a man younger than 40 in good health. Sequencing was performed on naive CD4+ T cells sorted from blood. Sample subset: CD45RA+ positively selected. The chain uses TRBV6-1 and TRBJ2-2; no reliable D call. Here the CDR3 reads CASRLDVNTGELFF. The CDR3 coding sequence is TGTGCCAGCAGGTTGGACGTTAACACCGGGGAGCTGTTTTTT.